Following are 25 T cell receptor beta chains from one sample sequenced in a study of cytomegalovirus exposure and HLA in healthy donors. The data were produced by immunoSEQ multiplex PCR, yet TCRdb's version contains in-frame clones alone and is incomplete. This sample carries some 150,000 clones, almost 90% of them seen once, and the ten largest clones take about 7.9%. What was sequenced was PBMCs. The receptors were sampled from a woman under 30 in good health and CMV-seropositive.

The rearrangement uses TRBV9 and TRBJ1-6; the D is unclear. The germline V gene has CDR1 SGDLS and CDR2 YYNGEE. Trimming left V 0 bases short and J 7 bases short, with 8 bases between. This CDR3 spans 14 amino acids. The CDR3 DNA is TGTGCCAGCAGCGTAGAACAGCTAAATTCACCCCTCCACTTT. It yields the protein CASSVEQLNSPLHF. The whole variable domain, filled in from reference TRBV9 and TRBJ1-6, reads DSGVTQTPKHLITATGQRVTLRCSPRSGDLSVYWYQQSLDQGLQFLIQYYNGEERAKGNILERFSAQQFPDLHSELNLSSLELGDSALYFCASSVEQLNSPLHFGNGTRLTVT.

The chain has TRBV5-6 and TRBJ2-2, with D perhaps TRBD2 (5 bases). Per the germline V gene, CDR1 is SGHDT and CDR2 is YYEEEE. Deletions cut 1 base from V and 0 bases from J, with 13 bases between. This CDR3 has 17 amino acids. CDR3 protein: CASSLRLRETNTGELFF. As DNA, the CDR3 is TGTGCCAGCAGCTTGAGGTTGAGGGAAACGAACACCGGGGAGCTGTTTTTT.

This clone appeared a single time. This chain connects TRBV7-2 to TRBJ2-3; 10 bases align to TRBD2. The V gene's germline CDR1 is SGHTA and CDR2 FQGNSA. The CDR3 is 16 residues long. The junction had 7 bases not matched to a gene; V was cut back by 5 bases and J by 2 bases. The CDR3 bases are TGTGCCAGCAGCCTAGGACTAGCGGCGTTCACAGATACGCAGTATTTT. This sequence encodes CASSLGLAAFTDTQYF.

The CDR3 bases are TGTGCCAGCAGCCCCGAAGCGGGATACCCCTACGAGCAGTACTTC. Its protein is CASSPEAGYPYEQYF. The V gene is TRBV7-6, the J gene TRBJ2-7; 7 bases are shared with TRBD2. This CDR3 is built from 15 residues. Germline loops: CDR1 SGHVS, CDR2 FNYEAQ. The V and J ends lost 5 bases and 2 bases, in that order; junction bases with no gene match: 9. Combining the CDR3 with reference TRBV7-6 and TRBJ2-7 gives the whole variable domain GAGVSQSPRYKVTKRGQDVALRCDPISGHVSLYWYRQALGQGPEFLTYFNYEAQQDKSGLPNDRFSAERPEGSISTLTIQRTEQRDSAMYRCASSPEAGYPYEQYFGPGTRLTVT.

The rearrangement joins TRBV7-9 to TRBJ1-1, with 8 bases identical to TRBD1. Germline CDR1 SEHNR, CDR2 FQNEAQ (reference sequence). CDR3 length: 17 residues. J was trimmed by 3 bases and V by 1 base; bases with no gene match: 10. The CDR3 DNA is TGTGCCAGCAGCTTAGGTCGCTGGGACAGGAGGGACACTGAAGCTTTCTTT. As protein: CASSLGRWDRRDTEAFF.

This chain links TRBV6-6 with TRBJ1-1, with D possibly TRBD1 on 6 matching bases. Between the trimmed V and J ends, which lost 6 bases and 7 bases, there was a span of 15 bases. The V gene's germline CDR1 is MNHNY and CDR2 SVGAGI (reference sequence). This CDR3 is built from 13 residues. The CDR3 protein is CASSPMGRGEAFF. The CDR3 DNA reads as TGTGCCAGCAGCCCGATGGGCAGGGGTGAAGCTTTCTTT.

The chain has TRBV30 and TRBJ1-5; D not resolved. V lost 4 bases to trimming and J lost 2 bases, with 12 bases between them. Germline-derived CDR1 and CDR2 are GTSNPN and SVGIG (reference sequence). CDR3 length equals 14 residues. Here the CDR3 reads CAWNEAAGNQPQHF. DNA of the CDR3: TGTGCCTGGAACGAGGCTGCGGGCAATCAGCCCCAGCATTTT.

The CDR3 coding sequence is TGTGCCAGTAGAGACCCGGGACAGGGCATGTGGGAGCAGTTCTTC. Translated, it gives CASRDPGQGMWEQFF. The V and J genes are TRBV19 and TRBJ2-1; TRBD1 agrees at 9 bases. Germline V gene data show CDR1 as LNHDA and CDR2 as SQIVND (reference sequence). The V segment lost 6 bases and the J segment 10 bases; nucleotides outside the gene matches: 13. The CDR3 contains 15 residues.

The V call is TRBV7-6, the J call TRBJ2-1, with no clear D. The length of the CDR3 is 13 residues. V was shortened by 5 bases and J by 9 bases, with 14 bases between the two germline ends. The germline V gene encodes CDR1 SGHVS and CDR2 FNYEAQ. CDR3 region: CASSPRNYFEQFF. The CDR3 DNA reads TGTGCCAGCAGCCCCCGCAACTACTTTGAGCAGTTCTTC.

The sample holds one count of this clone. The chain employs TRBV5-1 and TRBJ2-7; 12 bases are shared with TRBD2. The CDR3 runs 16 residues. Trimming cost V 0 bases and J 7 bases; bases outside gene matches: 8. Germline CDR1 SGHRS, CDR2 YFSETQ. CDR3 region: CASSLDWGLAGREQYF. CDR3 bases: TGCGCCAGCAGCTTGGATTGGGGACTAGCGGGCCGGGAGCAGTACTTC.

The CDR3 loop reads CASSLWSAGGQDTQYF. The CDR3 DNA sequence: TGTGCCAGCAGTTTATGGTCAGCGGGAGGGCAAGATACGCAGTATTTT. The chain combines TRBV28 with TRBJ2-3; TRBD2 matches 10 bases. The germline gives CDR1 MDHEN, CDR2 SYDVKM. The CDR3 is made up of 16 amino acids. V was clipped by 0 bases and J by 5 bases; unmatched bases: 5.

This clone was picked up a small number of times. The J gene is TRBJ2-7, the V gene TRBV19, with 8 bases lining up with TRBD1. This CDR3 has 15 amino acids. With V trimmed by 4 bases and J by 7 bases, 12 bases remained unmatched. Germline V lookup: CDR1 LNHDA, CDR2 SQIVND (reference sequence). The CDR3 reads CASSTGQGVQTEQYF. In DNA, the CDR3 is TGTGCCAGTAGTACCGGACAGGGAGTACAAACTGAGCAGTACTTC.

This chain connects TRBV4-2 to TRBJ1-1, with TRBD1 matching over 8 bases. CDR1 and CDR2 from the germline V gene are LGHNA and YNFKEQ. With 1 base clipped from V and 7 bases from J, the junction kept 8 bases outside the gene matches. The CDR3 contains 15 residues. In DNA form, the CDR3 reads TGTGCCAGCAGCCAAGCCGCAGGGGGCTCGGGTGAAGCTTTCTTT. This sequence encodes CASSQAAGGSGEAFF.

The CDR3 DNA sequence: TGTGCCAGCAGCCCCCGGGACAAGATCTACGAGCAGTACTTC. This translates into CASSPRDKIYEQYF. The rearrangement joins TRBV7-2 to TRBJ2-7; a weak D match, TRBD1 (6 bases). Trimming cost V 5 bases and J 3 bases, with 14 bases left between them. Germline V CDR1 and CDR2: SGHTA, FQGNSA. The CDR3 consists of 14 residues.

The chain links TRBV7-2 to TRBJ1-5; D not certain. V was clipped by 3 bases and J by 3 bases, with 12 bases between them. The CDR3 totals 15 residues. Germline assignment: CDR1 SGHTA and CDR2 FQGNSA. The CDR3 sequence is CASSFGLHSNQPQHF. The DNA of the CDR3 is TGTGCCAGCAGCTTCGGACTTCACTCCAATCAGCCCCAGCATTTT.

The rearrangement uses TRBV4-1 and TRBJ2-1; 8 bases agree with TRBD1. Germline V gene sequence: CDR1 MGHRA, CDR2 YSYEKL. CDR3 length: 15 amino acids. With 0 bases clipped from V and 3 bases from J, the junction kept 1 base outside the gene matches. The CDR3 bases are TGCGCCAGCAGCCAAGAAGGACAGGGCTACAATGAGCAGTTCTTC. This codes for CASSQEGQGYNEQFF.

The rearrangement links TRBV29-1 to TRBJ1-4; 7 bases agree with TRBD1. V shed 4 bases, J shed 6 bases, and the junction held 8 bases outside the gene matches. The CDR3 spans 14 residues. CDR1 is SQVTM and CDR2 is ANQGSEA in the germline V gene. Written as DNA, the CDR3 is TGCAGCGTTGCACGAACAGGGGCTGATGAAAAACTGTTTTTT. Amino acid sequence: CSVARTGADEKLFF.

V and J are TRBV18 and TRBJ2-1; D is possibly TRBD2 (5 bases). CDR3 length equals 14 residues. The germline V gene has CDR1 KGHSH and CDR2 LQKENI. The V end was cut by 4 bases, the J end by 3 bases, with 10 bases between. The CDR3 DNA reads TGTGCCAGCTCACTTACTAGAAGCTACAATGAGCAGTTCTTC. Residues: CASSLTRSYNEQFF.

This clone was detected once. Written as DNA, the CDR3 is TGTGCCAGCAGGAGACAGGGAAATGAGCAGTTCTTC. Amino acids: CASRRQGNEQFF. The rearrangement uses TRBV6-1 and TRBJ2-1; TRBD1 aligns across 7 bases. Germline lookup yields CDR1 MNHNS and CDR2 SASEGT. CDR3 length: 12 residues. Trimming at V came to 6 bases and at J to 7 bases, leaving 3 bases not matched to a gene.

This sequence joins TRBV7-9 and TRBJ2-1; possible D gene TRBD1, 5 bases. The germline CDR1 and CDR2 sequences are SEHNR and FQNEAQ (reference sequence). The CDR3 totals 16 residues. V was cut by 6 bases and J by 6 bases, with 21 bases left in between. This chain's CDR3 is CASSPETAHHRNEQFF. The CDR3 nucleotides are TGTGCCAGCAGTCCGGAGACAGCCCACCATCGCAATGAGCAGTTCTTC.

The gene calls are TRBV5-4 and TRBJ1-1; TRBD1 might be the D (6 bases). The CDR3 is made up of 14 amino acids. Germline CDR1 and CDR2: SGHNT and YYREEE (reference sequence). V gave up 3 bases and J gave up 2 bases, with 11 bases separating them. CDR3: CASSSTGRNTEAFF. The CDR3 DNA is TGTGCCAGCAGCTCGACAGGACGTAACACTGAAGCTTTCTTT.

The chain is built from TRBV29-1 and TRBJ1-1; 8 bases align to TRBD1. The germline gives CDR1 SQVTM, CDR2 ANQGSEA. The CDR3 totals 14 residues. Trimming at V came to 5 bases and at J to 3 bases, leaving 8 bases not matched to a gene. CDR3 in amino acids: CSVSLGQGYTEAFF. CDR3 DNA sequence: TGCAGCGTTTCTCTCGGACAGGGATACACTGAAGCTTTCTTT.

This sequence joins TRBV6-1 and TRBJ1-5; a possible D gene is TRBD1 (6 bases). The V gene lost 2 bases and the J gene lost 6 bases, with 14 bases spanning the gap. The CDR3 sequence is 15 residues long. Germline CDR1 MNHNS, CDR2 SASEGT. The chain's CDR3 is CASSENRATLQPQHF. The CDR3, as DNA: TGTGCCAGCAGTGAAAACAGGGCCACTCTTCAGCCCCAGCATTTT.

This chain uses TRBV28 with TRBJ2-2, with D hard to call. The CDR3 consists of 11 residues. V was shortened by 6 bases and J by 7 bases, with 6 bases between the two germline ends. Germline V CDR1 and CDR2: MDHEN, SYDVKM. The CDR3 DNA sequence: TGTGCCAGCAGGGCAATCGGGGAGCTGTTTTTT. It yields the protein CASRAIGELFF.

The gene calls are TRBV18 and TRBJ1-3; D uncertain. Germline-derived CDR1 and CDR2 are KGHSH and LQKENI. Deletions cut 3 bases from V and 2 bases from J, with 14 bases between. The CDR3 extends over 16 amino acids. CDR3 DNA: TGTGCCAGCTCACCCACGCCCGACGGAGCTGGAAACACCATATATTTT. Its protein product is CASSPTPDGAGNTIYF.